Listed below are T cell receptor beta chains from one sample, sequenced in a study of blood T cell repertoires in COVID-19. Here immunoSEQ multiplex PCR was the method, and the copy in TCRdb shows in-frame clones only, minus some. The table lists about 50,000 clones, around 82% of them singletons. The specimen sequenced was peripheral blood. Receptor source: a human donor in a cohort sampled during active COVID-19. CDR3s include the opening cysteine and the closing phenylalanine or tryptophan. The order of the fields is V gene, D gene, clone size, J gene, CDR3 protein, CDR3 DNA. The D gene is left open where the match is weak. The listing skips clone size in some rows; elsewhere it reads once, few, many or a size class.

TRBV2	-	-	TRBJ1-4	CASSERSNEKLFF	TGTGCCAGCAGTGAGAGATCTAATGAAAAACTGTTTTTT
TRBV19	TRBD1	few	TRBJ1-5	CASSSGQGYPQHF	TGTGCCAGTAGTTCGGGACAGGGTTATCCCCAGCATTTT
TRBV6-5	-	-	TRBJ1-2	CASSPQGGEGYTF	TGTGCCAGCAGCCCCCAGGGCGGGGAGGGCTACACCTTC
TRBV7-2	-	few	TRBJ2-2	CASSLGPRTNTGELFF	TGTGCCAGCAGCTTAGGTCCCAGGACAAACACCGGGGAGCTGTTTTTT
TRBV18	-	-	TRBJ1-2	CASSPKGNSGYTF	TGTGCCAGCTCACCGAAGGGGAATAGTGGCTACACCTTC
TRBV7-8	-	-	TRBJ1-2	CASSLAPYGAYGYTF	TGTGCCAGCAGCTTAGCGCCCTATGGGGCCTATGGCTACACCTTC
TRBV19	TRBD1	-	TRBJ1-5	CASSTRTGVKQPQHF	TGTGCCAGTAGTACCCGGACAGGGGTGAAACAGCCCCAGCATTTT
TRBV28	TRBD1	-	TRBJ2-7	CASRLGQGAAYEQYF	TGTGCCAGCAGGCTAGGACAGGGGGCGGCCTACGAGCAGTACTTC
TRBV4-1	-	once	TRBJ1-5	CASSQDGGAGGNQPQHF	TGCGCCAGCAGCCAAGACGGGGGGGCGGGGGGCAATCAGCCCCAGCATTTT
TRBV6-4	TRBD1	few	TRBJ1-1	CASSDTDRATEAFF	TGTGCCAGCAGTGACACAGACAGGGCCACTGAAGCTTTCTTT
TRBV7-2	-	-	TRBJ2-4	CASSLTPGGVKNIQYF	TGTGCCAGCAGCTTAACGCCAGGAGGGGTCAAAAACATTCAGTACTTC
TRBV7-3	TRBD2	once	TRBJ2-1	CASSNHGTTNEQFF	TGTGCCAGCAGCAACCACGGGACTACCAATGAGCAGTTCTTC
TRBV30	-	-	TRBJ1-2	CAWSGQSANYGYTF	TGTGCCTGGAGTGGACAGTCTGCTAACTATGGCTACACCTTC
TRBV28	TRBD2	-	TRBJ2-2	CASSFRAPPGLATGELFF	TGTGCCAGCAGTTTTCGGGCGCCGCCGGGACTAGCGACCGGGGAGCTGTTTTTT
TRBV30	-	-	TRBJ1-3	CAWSVLGNTIYF	TGTGCCTGGAGTGTACTTGGAAACACCATATATTTT
TRBV7-9	TRBD1	-	TRBJ1-2	CASSLRGQDGYTF	TGTGCCAGCAGCTTAAGGGGGCAGGATGGCTACACCTTC
TRBV12-3/TRBV12-4	-	-	TRBJ1-5	CASSQNRLWPQHF	TGTGCCAGCAGTCAGAACAGGTTGTGGCCCCAGCATTTT
TRBV29-1	-	-	TRBJ2-2	CSSMETGELFF	TGCAGCTCGATGGAGACCGGGGAGCTGTTTTTT
TRBV7-9	TRBD1	-	TRBJ1-2	CASSLAGGTGDGYTF	TGTGCCAGCAGCTTAGCGGGGGGGACAGGAGATGGCTACACCTTC
TRBV28	-	-	TRBJ2-7	CASRRQGLYEQYF	TGTGCCAGCAGAAGACAGGGACTCTACGAGCAGTACTTC
TRBV5-1	-	-	TRBJ2-1	CASSEGVGPYNEQFF	TGCGCCAGCAGCGAGGGAGTGGGCCCATACAATGAGCAGTTCTTC
TRBV4-2	TRBD1	-	TRBJ1-2	CASSQDRDRGDGYTF	TGTGCCAGCAGCCAAGATCGGGACAGAGGGGATGGCTACACCTTC
TRBV7-9	TRBD1	-	TRBJ2-7	CASSFGDRPYEQYF	TGTGCCAGCAGCTTCGGGGACAGACCCTACGAGCAGTACTTC
TRBV10-2	TRBD1	-	TRBJ1-1	CASSHGQVSNTEAFF	TGCGCCAGCAGTCACGGACAGGTTTCGAACACTGAAGCTTTCTTT
TRBV2	TRBD1	-	TRBJ2-7	CASTQDRYEQYF	TGTGCCAGCACCCAGGACAGGTACGAGCAGTACTTC
TRBV7-2	-	few	TRBJ2-7	CASSLKEGLSYEQYF	TGTGCCAGCAGCCTTAAGGAGGGCCTGTCCTACGAGCAGTACTTC
TRBV5-1	TRBD2	-	TRBJ2-3	CASSRTSGAAPDTQYF	TGCGCCAGCTCGAGGACTAGCGGGGCGGCCCCAGATACGCAGTATTTT
TRBV3-1/TRBV3-2	-	-	TRBJ1-2	CASSQVTGKTASCYTF	TGTGCCAGCAGCCAAGTGACGGGCAAGACAGCATCCTGTTACACCTTC
TRBV19	-	few	TRBJ2-3	CASKDMAGSTDTQYF	TGTGCCAGTAAGGACATGGCGGGGAGCACAGATACGCAGTATTTT
TRBV5-8	TRBD2	-	TRBJ2-7	CASSFDGRPPYEQYF	TGTGCCAGCAGCTTTGACGGGAGGCCTCCCTACGAGCAGTACTTC
TRBV5-1	-	-	TRBJ1-1	CASSLDRGHLGNTEAFF	TGCGCCAGCAGCTTGGACAGAGGACACTTGGGGAACACTGAAGCTTTCTTT